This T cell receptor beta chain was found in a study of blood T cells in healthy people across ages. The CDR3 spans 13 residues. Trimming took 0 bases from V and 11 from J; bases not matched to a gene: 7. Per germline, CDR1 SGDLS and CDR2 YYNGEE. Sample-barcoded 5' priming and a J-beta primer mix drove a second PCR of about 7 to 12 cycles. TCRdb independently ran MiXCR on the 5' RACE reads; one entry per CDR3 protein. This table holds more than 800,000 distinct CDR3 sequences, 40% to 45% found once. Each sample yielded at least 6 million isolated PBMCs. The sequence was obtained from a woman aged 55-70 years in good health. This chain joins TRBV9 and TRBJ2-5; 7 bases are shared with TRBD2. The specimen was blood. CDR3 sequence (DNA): TGTGCCAGCAGCGTAGAAGCGGGAAATACGCAGTACTTC. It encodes CASSVEAGNTQYF.